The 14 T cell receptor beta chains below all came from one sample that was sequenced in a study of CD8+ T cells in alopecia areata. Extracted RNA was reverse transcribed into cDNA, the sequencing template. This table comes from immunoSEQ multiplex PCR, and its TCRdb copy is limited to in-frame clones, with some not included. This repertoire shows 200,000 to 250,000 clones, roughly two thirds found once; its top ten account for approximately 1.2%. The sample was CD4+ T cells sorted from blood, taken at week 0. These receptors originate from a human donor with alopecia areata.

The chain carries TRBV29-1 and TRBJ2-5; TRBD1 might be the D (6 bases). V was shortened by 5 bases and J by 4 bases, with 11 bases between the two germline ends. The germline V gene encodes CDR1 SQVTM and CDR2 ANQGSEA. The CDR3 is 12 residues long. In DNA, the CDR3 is TGCAGCGTTTACCGAGGGGGAGAGACCCAGTACTTC. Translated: CSVYRGGETQYF.

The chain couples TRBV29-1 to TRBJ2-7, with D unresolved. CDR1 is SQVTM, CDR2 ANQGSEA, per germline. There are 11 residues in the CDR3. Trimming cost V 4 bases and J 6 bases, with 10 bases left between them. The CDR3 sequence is CSVAIGFEQYF. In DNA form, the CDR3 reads TGCAGCGTTGCGATTGGTTTCGAGCAGTACTTC.

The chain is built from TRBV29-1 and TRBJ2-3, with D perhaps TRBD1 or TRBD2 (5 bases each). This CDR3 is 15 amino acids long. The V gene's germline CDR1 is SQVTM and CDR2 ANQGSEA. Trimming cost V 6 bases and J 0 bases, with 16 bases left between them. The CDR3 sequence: CSVLPPWDSTDTQYF. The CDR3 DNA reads TGCAGCGTGCTCCCACCATGGGACAGCACAGATACGCAGTATTTT.

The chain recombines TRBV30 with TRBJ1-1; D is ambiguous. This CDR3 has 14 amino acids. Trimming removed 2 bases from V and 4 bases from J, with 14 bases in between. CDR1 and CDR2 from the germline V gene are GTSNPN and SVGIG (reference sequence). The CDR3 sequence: CAWSSYRRITEAFF. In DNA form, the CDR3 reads TGTGCCTGGAGTTCCTATAGGCGGATCACTGAAGCTTTCTTT.

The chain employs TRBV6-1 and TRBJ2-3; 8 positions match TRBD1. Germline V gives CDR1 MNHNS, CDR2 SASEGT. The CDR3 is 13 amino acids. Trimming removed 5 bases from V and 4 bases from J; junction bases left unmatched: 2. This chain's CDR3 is CASSKDRADTQYF. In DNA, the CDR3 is TGTGCCAGCAGTAAGGACAGGGCAGATACGCAGTATTTT.

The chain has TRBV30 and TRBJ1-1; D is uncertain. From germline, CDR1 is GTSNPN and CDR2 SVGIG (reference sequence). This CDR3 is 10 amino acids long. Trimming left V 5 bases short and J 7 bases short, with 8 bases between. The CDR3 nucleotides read TGTGCCTGGGGACGGGGTGAAGCTTTCTTT. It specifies CAWGRGEAFF.

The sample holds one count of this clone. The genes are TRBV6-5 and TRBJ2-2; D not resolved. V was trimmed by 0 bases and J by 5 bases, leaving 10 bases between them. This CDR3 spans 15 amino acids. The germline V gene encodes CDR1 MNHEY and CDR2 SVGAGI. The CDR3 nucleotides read TGTGCCAGCAGTTACTCGCGACATACTACCGGGGAGCTGTTTTTT. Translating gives CASSYSRHTTGELFF.

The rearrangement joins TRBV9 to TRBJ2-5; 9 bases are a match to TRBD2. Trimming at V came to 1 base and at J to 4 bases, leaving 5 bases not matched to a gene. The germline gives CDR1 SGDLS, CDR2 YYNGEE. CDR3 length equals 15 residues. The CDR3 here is CASSVSGGGGETQYF. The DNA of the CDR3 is TGTGCCAGCAGCGTAAGCGGCGGGGGGGGAGAGACCCAGTACTTC.

The CDR3 DNA follows: TGTGCCCTTAGATGGGGGACTGGGGCCAACGTCCTGACTTTC. Its translation: CALRWGTGANVLTF. The chain carries TRBV30 and TRBJ2-6; D possibly matches TRBD1 or TRBD2 (5 bases each). Germline V gene sequence: CDR1 GTSNPN, CDR2 SVGIG (reference sequence). Trimming removed 8 bases at V and 2 bases at J, with 13 bases between. The CDR3 length is 14 residues.

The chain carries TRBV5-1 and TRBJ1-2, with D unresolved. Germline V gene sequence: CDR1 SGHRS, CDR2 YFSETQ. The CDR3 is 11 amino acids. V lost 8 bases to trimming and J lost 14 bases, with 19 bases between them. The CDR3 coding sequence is TGCGCCAGTGCTTTACCTGGGCCTATTACCTTC. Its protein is CASALPGPITF.

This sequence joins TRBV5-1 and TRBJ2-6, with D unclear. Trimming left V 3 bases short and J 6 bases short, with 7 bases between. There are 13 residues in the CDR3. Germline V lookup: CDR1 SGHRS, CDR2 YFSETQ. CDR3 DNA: TGCGCCAGCAGCTCCCCCCTGGCCAACGTCCTGACTTTC. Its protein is CASSSPLANVLTF. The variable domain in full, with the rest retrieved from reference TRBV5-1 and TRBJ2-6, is KAGVTQTPRYLIKTRGQQVTLSCSPISGHRSVSWYQQTPGQGLQFLFEYFSETQRNKGNFPGRFSGRQFSNSRSEMNVSTLELGDSALYLCASSSPLANVLTFGAGSRLTVL.

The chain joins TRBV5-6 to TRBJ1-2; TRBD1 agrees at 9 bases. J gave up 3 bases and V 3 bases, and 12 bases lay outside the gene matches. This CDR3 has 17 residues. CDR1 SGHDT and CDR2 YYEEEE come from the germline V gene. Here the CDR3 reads CASSSTGTGYPHYGYTF. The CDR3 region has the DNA TGTGCCAGCAGCTCGACCGGGACAGGGTATCCTCACTATGGCTACACCTTC.

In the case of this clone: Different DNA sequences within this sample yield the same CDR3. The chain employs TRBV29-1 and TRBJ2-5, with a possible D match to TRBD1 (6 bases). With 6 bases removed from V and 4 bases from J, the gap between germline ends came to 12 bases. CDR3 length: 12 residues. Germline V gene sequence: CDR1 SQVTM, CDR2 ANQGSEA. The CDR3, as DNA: TGCAGCGTGCGAACAGGGTCAGAGACCCAGTACTTC. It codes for CSVRTGSETQYF. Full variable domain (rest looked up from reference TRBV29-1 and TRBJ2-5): SAVISQKPSRDICQRGTSLTIQCQVDSQVTMMFWYRQQPGQSLTLIATANQGSEATYESGFVIDKFPISRPNLTFSTLTVSNMSPEDSSIYLCSVRTGSETQYFGPGTRLLVL.

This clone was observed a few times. In DNA form, the CDR3 reads TGTGCCAGCAGTTCTGAGACAGGGACGGATACGCAGTATTTT. Its protein is CASSSETGTDTQYF. V usage is TRBV6-5 and J usage is TRBJ2-3; TRBD1 aligns across 7 bases. CDR3 length equals 14 residues. CDR1 and CDR2 (germline): MNHEY, SVGAGI. The J segment lost 6 bases and the V segment lost 4 bases, leaving 7 bases of the junction unmatched.